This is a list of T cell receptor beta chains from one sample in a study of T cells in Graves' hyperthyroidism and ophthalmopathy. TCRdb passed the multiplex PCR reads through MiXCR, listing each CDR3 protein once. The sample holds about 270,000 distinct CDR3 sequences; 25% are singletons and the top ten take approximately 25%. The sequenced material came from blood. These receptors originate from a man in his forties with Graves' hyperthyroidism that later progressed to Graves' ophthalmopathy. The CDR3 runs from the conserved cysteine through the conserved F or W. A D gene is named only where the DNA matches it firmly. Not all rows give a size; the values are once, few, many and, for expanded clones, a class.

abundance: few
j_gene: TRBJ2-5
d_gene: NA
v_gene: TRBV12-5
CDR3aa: CASGSSDPQGTQYF
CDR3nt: TGTGCTAGTGGTTCATCCGACCCCCAAGGGACCCAGTACTTC

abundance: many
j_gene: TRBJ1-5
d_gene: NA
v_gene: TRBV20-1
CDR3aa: CSVPHRSNQPQHF
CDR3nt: TGCAGTGTCCCCCACCGTAGCAATCAGCCCCAGCATTTT

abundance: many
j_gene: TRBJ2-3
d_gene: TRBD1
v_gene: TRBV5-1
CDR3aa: CASSLAWDRAEPSTDTQYF
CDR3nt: TGCGCCAGCAGCTTGGCTTGGGACAGGGCAGAACCTAGCACAGATACGCAGTATTTT

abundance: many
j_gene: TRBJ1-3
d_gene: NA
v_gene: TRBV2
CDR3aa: CASKGGDGTYFSGNTIYF
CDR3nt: TGTGCCAGCAAAGGAGGGGACGGAACCTACTTCTCTGGAAACACCATATATTTT

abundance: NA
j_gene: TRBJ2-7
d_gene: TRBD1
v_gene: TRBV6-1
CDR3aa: CASSGPGTGNVYEQYF
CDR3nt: TGTGCCAGCAGTGGACCCGGGACAGGGAACGTGTACGAGCAGTACTTC

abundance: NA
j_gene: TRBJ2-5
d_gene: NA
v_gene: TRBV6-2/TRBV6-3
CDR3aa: CASSYHIGGGPFQETQYF
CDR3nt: TGTGCCAGCAGTTACCACATAGGTGGGGGCCCTTTCCAAGAGACCCAGTACTTC

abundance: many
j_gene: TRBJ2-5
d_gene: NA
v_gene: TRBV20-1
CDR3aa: CSARGRVETQYF
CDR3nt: TGCAGTGCCCGGGGACGTGTAGAGACCCAGTACTTC

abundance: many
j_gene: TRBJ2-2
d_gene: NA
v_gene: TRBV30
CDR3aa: CAWTKAGGAVGELFF
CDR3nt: TGTGCCTGGACCAAGGCTGGAGGGGCGGTCGGGGAGCTGTTTTTT

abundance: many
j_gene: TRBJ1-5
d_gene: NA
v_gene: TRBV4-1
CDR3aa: CASSQSPGHHQPQHF
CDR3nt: TGCGCCAGCAGCCAATCGCCGGGACACCATCAGCCCCAGCATTTT

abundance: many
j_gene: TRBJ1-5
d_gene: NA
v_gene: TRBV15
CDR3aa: CATSMKARQISNQPQHF
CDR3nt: TGTGCCACCAGCATGAAAGCGCGACAAATTAGCAATCAGCCCCAGCATTTT

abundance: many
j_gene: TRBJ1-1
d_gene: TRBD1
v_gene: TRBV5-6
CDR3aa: CASSPSLDRGPDTEAFF
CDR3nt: TGTGCCAGCAGCCCTTCGTTGGACAGGGGGCCTGACACTGAAGCTTTCTTT

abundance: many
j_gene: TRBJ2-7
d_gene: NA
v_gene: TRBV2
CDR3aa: CASSADRDNLYEQYF
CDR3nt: TGTGCCAGCAGCGCGGACCGGGACAACTTATACGAGCAGTACTTC

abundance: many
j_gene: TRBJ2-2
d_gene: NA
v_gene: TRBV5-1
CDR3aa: CASGRQANTGELFF
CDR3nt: TGCGCCAGCGGGAGACAGGCGAACACCGGGGAGCTGTTTTTT

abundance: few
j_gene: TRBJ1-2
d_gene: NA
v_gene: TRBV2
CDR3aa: CASRTVYGYTF
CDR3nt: TGTGCCAGCAGGACAGTTTATGGCTACACCTTC

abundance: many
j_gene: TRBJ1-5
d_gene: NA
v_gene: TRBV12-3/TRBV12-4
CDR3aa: CASSLGRDQPQHF
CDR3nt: TGTGCCAGCAGTTTAGGGAGAGATCAGCCCCAGCATTTT

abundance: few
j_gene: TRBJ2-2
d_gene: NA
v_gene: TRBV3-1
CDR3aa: CASSQVWFSTGFTGELFF
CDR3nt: TGTGCCAGCAGCCAAGTTTGGTTTTCTACAGGTTTCACCGGGGAGCTGTTTTTT

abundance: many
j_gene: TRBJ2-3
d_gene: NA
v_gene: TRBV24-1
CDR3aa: CATSVSDTQYF
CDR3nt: TGTGCCACCAGTGTTTCCGATACGCAGTATTTT

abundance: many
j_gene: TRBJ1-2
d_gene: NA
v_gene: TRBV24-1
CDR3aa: CATSNADTKNYGYTF
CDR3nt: TGTGCCACCTCAAATGCGGACACCAAGAACTATGGCTACACCTTC

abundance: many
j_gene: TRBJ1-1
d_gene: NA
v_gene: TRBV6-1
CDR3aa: CASIGDNTEAFF
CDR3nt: TGTGCCAGCATTGGGGATAACACTGAAGCTTTCTTT

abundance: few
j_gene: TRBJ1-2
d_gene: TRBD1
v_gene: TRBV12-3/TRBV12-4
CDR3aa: CASQSGTGSFGYTF
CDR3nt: TGTGCCAGCCAATCCGGGACAGGGAGTTTTGGCTACACCTTC

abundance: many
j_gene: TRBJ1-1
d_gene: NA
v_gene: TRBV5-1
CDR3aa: CASSLGPSNTEAFF
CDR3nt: TGCGCCAGCAGCTTGGGTCCGTCGAACACTGAAGCTTTCTTT

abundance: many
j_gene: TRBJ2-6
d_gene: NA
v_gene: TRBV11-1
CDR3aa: CASTMGGSSGANVLTF
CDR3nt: TGTGCCAGCACCATGGGAGGCAGCTCTGGGGCCAACGTCCTGACTTTC

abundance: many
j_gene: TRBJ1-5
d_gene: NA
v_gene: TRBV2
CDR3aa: CASKAGDVGQPQHF
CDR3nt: TGTGCCAGCAAGGCAGGGGATGTCGGTCAGCCCCAGCATTTT

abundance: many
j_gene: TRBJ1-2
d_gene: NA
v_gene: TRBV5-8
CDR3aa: CASSPAGWGHYGYTF
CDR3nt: TGTGCCAGCAGCCCCGCGGGATGGGGGCACTATGGCTACACCTTC

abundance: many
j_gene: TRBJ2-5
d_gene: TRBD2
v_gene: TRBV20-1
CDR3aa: CSARDIAGSGETQYF
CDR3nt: TGCAGTGCTAGAGATATAGCGGGCTCGGGGGAGACCCAGTACTTC

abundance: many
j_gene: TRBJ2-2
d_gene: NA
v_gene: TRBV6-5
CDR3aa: CASRTRTGELFF
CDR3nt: TGTGCCAGCCGCACGCGGACCGGGGAGCTGTTTTTT

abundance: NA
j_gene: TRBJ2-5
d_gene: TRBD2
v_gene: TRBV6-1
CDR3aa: CASSPRTSGRQETQYF
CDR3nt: TGTGCCAGCAGTCCACGGACTAGCGGGAGACAAGAGACCCAGTACTTC

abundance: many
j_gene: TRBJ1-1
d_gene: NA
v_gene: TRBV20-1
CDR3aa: CSAPRGGTEAFF
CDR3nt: TGCAGTGCCCCCCGAGGGGGCACTGAAGCTTTCTTT

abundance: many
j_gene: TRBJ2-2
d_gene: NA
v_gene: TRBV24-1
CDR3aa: CATRKDGTGELFF
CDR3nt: TGTGCCACCAGAAAGGATGGGACCGGGGAGCTGTTTTTT

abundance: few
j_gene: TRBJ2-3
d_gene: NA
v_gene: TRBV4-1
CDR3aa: CASSPYVLTDTQYF
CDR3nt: TGCGCCAGCAGCCCGTACGTACTCACAGATACGCAGTATTTT

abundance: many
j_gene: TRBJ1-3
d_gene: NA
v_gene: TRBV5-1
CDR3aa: CASRPEEGYGNTIYF
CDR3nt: TGCGCCAGCAGACCCGAGGAGGGATACGGAAACACCATATATTTT

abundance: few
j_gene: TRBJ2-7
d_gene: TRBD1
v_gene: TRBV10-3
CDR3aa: CAISDGTGGFYEQYF
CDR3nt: TGTGCCATCAGTGATGGGACAGGGGGGTTCTACGAGCAGTACTTC

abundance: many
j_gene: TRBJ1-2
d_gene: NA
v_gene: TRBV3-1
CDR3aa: CASSQETRELKGYTF
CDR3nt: TGTGCCAGCAGCCAAGAAACCCGGGAGCTTAAGGGCTACACCTTC

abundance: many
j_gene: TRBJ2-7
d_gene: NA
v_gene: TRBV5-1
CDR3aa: CASSLEAGSSYEQYF
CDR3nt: TGCGCCAGCAGCTTGGAGGCGGGGAGCTCCTACGAGCAGTACTTC

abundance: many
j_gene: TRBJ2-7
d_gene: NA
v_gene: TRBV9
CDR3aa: CASSSQTRTVREQYF
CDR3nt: TGTGCCAGCAGCTCACAAACTCGGACAGTTCGCGAGCAGTACTTC

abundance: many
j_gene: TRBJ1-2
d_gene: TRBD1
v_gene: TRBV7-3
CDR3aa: CASSGQGAGGYTF
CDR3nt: TGTGCCAGCAGTGGACAGGGGGCTGGAGGCTACACCTTC

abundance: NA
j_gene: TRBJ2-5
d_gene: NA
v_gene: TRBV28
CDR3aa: CASSLYFQGTQYF
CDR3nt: TGTGCCAGCAGTTTATACTTCCAGGGGACCCAGTACTTC

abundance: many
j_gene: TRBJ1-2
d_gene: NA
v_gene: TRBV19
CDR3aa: CASGGGGYNYGYTF
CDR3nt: TGTGCCAGTGGTGGGGGCGGATATAACTATGGCTACACCTTC

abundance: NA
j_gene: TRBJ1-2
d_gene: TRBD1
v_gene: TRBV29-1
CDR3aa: CSVGQGAANYGYTF
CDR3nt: TGCAGCGTTGGGCAGGGGGCGGCTAACTATGGCTACACCTTC

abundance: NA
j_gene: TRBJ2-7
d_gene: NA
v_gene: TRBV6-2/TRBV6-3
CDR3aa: CASSRLGGSEHEQYF
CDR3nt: TGTGCCAGCAGTCGCCTTGGTGGGAGTGAACACGAGCAGTACTTC

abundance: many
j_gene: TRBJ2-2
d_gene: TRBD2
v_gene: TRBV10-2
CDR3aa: CASYPSGRLLNTGELFF
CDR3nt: TGCGCCAGCTACCCTAGCGGGAGGCTGCTGAACACCGGGGAGCTGTTTTTT

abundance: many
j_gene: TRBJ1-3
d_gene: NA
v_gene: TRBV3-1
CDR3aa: CAAEGLENTIYF
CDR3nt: TGTGCCGCCGAGGGGTTGGAAAACACCATATATTTT

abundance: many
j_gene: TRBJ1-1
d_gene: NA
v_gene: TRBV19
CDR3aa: CASSMVRAEAFF
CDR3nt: TGTGCCAGTAGTATGGTACGAGCTGAAGCTTTCTTT

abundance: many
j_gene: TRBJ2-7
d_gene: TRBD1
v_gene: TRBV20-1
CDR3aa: CSPRQGSSYEQYF
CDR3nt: TGCAGCCCAAGACAGGGGAGCTCCTACGAGCAGTACTTC